The clone carrying this T cell receptor beta chain was seen only once. This sample was taken from a study of blood T cell repertoires in COVID-19. Study in general: The cDNA or gDNA used as material had been derived from T cells, B-cell-depleted T cells, or PBMCs.

Original processing notes: Amplifying reference gene primers gave estimates of nucleated cell counts. Profiling relied on immunoSEQ multiplex PCR, and the TCRdb table lists in-frame clones only, not all of them. That table supplies the V and J calls and clone size; D and trimming were determined from the DNA. The sample consists of around 20,000 clones, around 88% of them appearing once. Participants were aged roughly 18 to 89 years from approximately 23 US areas. The sequence derives from a woman in her thirties who had recovered from COVID-19. The sequenced sample was PBMCs or T cells enriched from blood (not recorded which).

CDR3 region: CASSLAAGGYYEQYF. The CDR3 bases are TGTGCCAGCAGCTTAGCGGCGGGGGGGTACTACGAGCAGTACTTC. The chain joins TRBV7-2 to TRBJ2-7; 9 bases are a match to TRBD2. This CDR3 has 15 amino acids. J lost 3 bases, V lost 0 bases, and 3 bases had no gene match. Germline CDR1 SGHTA, CDR2 FQGNSA.